The entry that follows covers one T cell receptor beta chain sequence. The CDR3 is 15 amino acids. Germline-derived CDR1 and CDR2 are LNHDA and SQIVND (reference sequence). The J segment lost 2 bases and the V segment lost 6 bases, leaving 7 bases of the junction unmatched. The sample originates from a study of T cell responses to AZD1222 COVID-19 vaccine. Produced via immunoSEQ multiplex PCR; TCRdb's table is partial and in-frame only. The repertoire holds about 110,000 clones, with just over 85% as singletons. V usage is TRBV19 and J usage is TRBJ2-3; TRBD1 aligns across 8 bases. The TCR was taken from an adult in good health. The input for sequencing was peripheral blood, taken on day 0 of AZD1222 vaccination. The CDR3 here is CASRVWTGNTDTQYF. The CDR3 DNA follows: TGTGCCAGTAGGGTCTGGACAGGGAACACAGATACGCAGTATTTT.